Below, 16 T cell receptor beta chains from the same sample are listed, as sequenced in a study of early stage breast cancer tumors. The table came from immunoSEQ multiplex PCR; TCRdb's copy has only in-frame clones and leaves some out. This table has tens of thousands of clones, 70% to 85% appearing once. The sequenced sample consisted of blood. Receptors originate from a person in their sixties with breast cancer.

This clone has more than one count but fewer than ten. This sequence joins TRBV2 and TRBJ2-2; possibly TRBD1 for D (6 bases). Germline V gene sequence: CDR1 SNHLY, CDR2 FYNNEI. This CDR3 has 14 residues. Trimming cost V 7 bases and J 2 bases, with 11 bases left between them. The CDR3 protein is CASKGERNTGELFF. The DNA of the CDR3 is TGTGCCAGCAAGGGGGAGAGAAACACCGGGGAGCTGTTTTTT.

The chain uses TRBV5-1 and TRBJ2-5; a possible D gene is TRBD2 (6 bases). CDR1 is SGHRS and CDR2 is YFSETQ in the germline V gene. The V gene lost 2 bases and the J gene lost 7 bases, with 12 bases spanning the gap. The CDR3 is 13 amino acids. The DNA of the CDR3 is TGCGCCAGCAGCTTCCGGAGGGACCGGACCCAGTACTTC. Amino acids: CASSFRRDRTQYF.

The V and J genes are TRBV9 and TRBJ1-4; no clear D gene. The CDR3 is 16 residues long. Trimming removed 0 bases from V and 3 bases from J, with 12 bases in between. Germline V gene lookup returns CDR1 SGDLS and CDR2 YYNGEE. The CDR3 sequence: CASSVEAVGPNEKLFF. The CDR3 DNA sequence: TGTGCCAGCAGCGTAGAGGCCGTAGGCCCTAATGAAAAACTGTTTTTT.

The rearrangement joins TRBV9 to TRBJ2-7, with 8 bases matching TRBD1. V shed 2 bases, J shed 3 bases, and the junction held 1 base outside the gene matches. There are 13 residues in the CDR3. The V gene's germline CDR1 is SGDLS and CDR2 YYNGEE. CDR3: CASSVDRGYEQYF. The CDR3 DNA follows: TGTGCCAGCAGCGTCGACAGGGGCTACGAGCAGTACTTC.

V and J are TRBV7-9 and TRBJ2-3; tentatively, D is TRBD2 (5 bases). This CDR3 is 15 amino acids long. Per the germline V gene, CDR1 is SEHNR and CDR2 is FQNEAQ (reference sequence). Trimming took off 5 bases at V and 3 bases at J, with 15 bases between the two ends. CDR3 bases: TGTGCCAGCAGCCCCCCTGGTAGCGAAACAGATACGCAGTATTTT. This sequence encodes CASSPPGSETDTQYF. Complete variable domain (other parts from reference TRBV7-9 and TRBJ2-3): DTGVSQNPRHKITKRGQNVTFRCDPISEHNRLYWYRQTLGQGPEFLTYFQNEAQLEKSRLLSDRFSAERPKGSFSTLEIQRTEQGDSAMYLCASSPPGSETDTQYFGPGTRLTVL.

This clone is a singleton in its sample. The chain couples TRBV7-2 to TRBJ2-2, with a possible D match to TRBD2 (5 bases). Germline V gives CDR1 SGHTA, CDR2 FQGNSA. The ends were cut back, 4 bases at V and 3 bases at J, with 9 bases in the middle. This CDR3 has 14 amino acids. The CDR3 protein is CASSSEGDTGELFF. For the CDR3, the DNA is TGTGCCAGCAGCTCCGAGGGAGACACCGGGGAGCTGTTTTTT. The full variable domain, with the rest looked up from reference TRBV7-2 and TRBJ2-2, is GAGVSQSPSNKVTEKGKDVELRCDPISGHTALYWYRQSLGQGLEFLIYFQGNSAPDKSGLPSDRFSAERTGGSVSTLTIQRTQQEDSAVYLCASSSEGDTGELFFGEGSRLTVL.

The chain has TRBV28 and TRBJ1-2; D gene ambiguous. Trimming left V 1 base short and J 8 bases short, with 11 bases between. The germline V gene encodes CDR1 MDHEN and CDR2 SYDVKM. The CDR3 totals 13 residues. The CDR3 DNA follows: TGTGCCAGCAGTTTATTGAGAGGGAAAGGCTACACCTTC. Protein: CASSLLRGKGYTF.

This chain connects TRBV7-2 to TRBJ2-7; a possible D gene is TRBD2 (7 bases). Germline assignment: CDR1 SGHTA and CDR2 FQGNSA. The CDR3 is 17 amino acids. V dropped 2 bases and J dropped 0 bases, with 17 bases sitting between them. CDR3 nucleotides: TGTGCCAGCAGCTTATCGAGAGGGGGGGGGAGCTCCTACGAGCAGTACTTC. This encodes CASSLSRGGGSSYEQYF.

This clone was observed a few times. The chain combines TRBV7-9 with TRBJ1-1; no clear D. The CDR3 consists of 14 residues. The V and J ends lost 3 bases and 6 bases respectively, with 14 bases between them. Germline V gives CDR1 SEHNR, CDR2 FQNEAQ (reference sequence). CDR3 amino acids: CASSFPPHLAEAFF. Written as DNA, the CDR3 is TGTGCCAGCAGCTTCCCGCCCCACCTCGCTGAAGCTTTCTTT. Drawing the rest from reference TRBV7-9 and TRBJ1-1, the complete variable domain is DTGVSQNPRHKITKRGQNVTFRCDPISEHNRLYWYRQTLGQGPEFLTYFQNEAQLEKSRLLSDRFSAERPKGSFSTLEIQRTEQGDSAMYLCASSFPPHLAEAFFGQGTRLTVV.

The chain links TRBV6-6 to TRBJ2-7; D perhaps matches TRBD1 (8 bases). This CDR3 spans 15 amino acids. CDR1 and CDR2 (germline): MNHNY, SVGAGI (reference sequence). The germline V and J ends were trimmed by 6 bases and 0 bases, with 15 bases remaining between them. CDR3 sequence (DNA): TGTGCCAGCAGGGGAGGGACAGGAGACTCCTACGAGCAGTACTTC. Translation: CASRGGTGDSYEQYF.

The chain links TRBV6-1 to TRBJ2-7, with D hard to call. Germline CDR1 MNHNS, CDR2 SASEGT. The CDR3 has 12 amino acids. Trimming removed 6 bases at V and 2 bases at J, with 8 bases between. The DNA for the CDR3 is TGTGCCAGCAGATCCCCAACCTACGAGCAGTACTTC. It yields the protein CASRSPTYEQYF.

J is TRBJ2-5 and V is TRBV18; D possibly uses TRBD1 or TRBD2 (5 bases each). Germline lookup yields CDR1 KGHSH and CDR2 LQKENI. Deletions cut 3 bases from V and 5 bases from J, with 10 bases between. This CDR3 is built from 13 residues. The CDR3 nucleotides are TGTGCCAGCTCACCGATGGGACCGGAGACCCAGTACTTC. It translates to CASSPMGPETQYF.

This chain joins TRBV27 and TRBJ2-6; D is uncertain. V was trimmed by 6 bases and J by 1 base, leaving 10 bases between them. The length of the CDR3 is 15 residues. CDR1 is MNHEY and CDR2 is SMNVEV in the germline V gene (reference sequence). The CDR3 DNA is TGTGCCAGCAGCCCGCAACGATCTGGGGCCAACGTCCTGACTTTC. This translates into CASSPQRSGANVLTF.

This chain joins TRBV7-2 and TRBJ1-2; TRBD1 is a possible D gene (6 bases). Germline CDR1 and CDR2: SGHTA and FQGNSA. Trimming shortened V by 5 bases and J by 0 bases, and 7 bases separated the two germline ends. The CDR3 has 13 residues. CDR3 DNA: TGTGCCAGCAGCCCAGGGGCTAACTATGGCTACACCTTC. Its protein product is CASSPGANYGYTF.

The V gene is TRBV28, the J gene TRBJ2-3, with 7 bases aligning to TRBD2. Germline V lookup: CDR1 MDHEN, CDR2 SYDVKM. The trim removed 5 bases at V and 3 bases at J, leaving 11 bases unmatched. The CDR3 length is 16 residues. The CDR3, as DNA: TGTGCCAGCAGTCCTATGCGGGAGAGTGTAACAGATACGCAGTATTTT. This sequence encodes CASSPMRESVTDTQYF.

The genes are TRBV7-2 and TRBJ2-7; possible D gene TRBD2, 6 bases. The CDR3 totals 14 residues. The germline CDR1 and CDR2 sequences are SGHTA and FQGNSA. Trimming removed 0 bases at V and 9 bases at J, with 15 bases between. The CDR3 is CASSLAVGRQMQYF. In DNA, the CDR3 is TGTGCCAGCAGCTTAGCCGTTGGGAGGCAGATGCAGTACTTC.